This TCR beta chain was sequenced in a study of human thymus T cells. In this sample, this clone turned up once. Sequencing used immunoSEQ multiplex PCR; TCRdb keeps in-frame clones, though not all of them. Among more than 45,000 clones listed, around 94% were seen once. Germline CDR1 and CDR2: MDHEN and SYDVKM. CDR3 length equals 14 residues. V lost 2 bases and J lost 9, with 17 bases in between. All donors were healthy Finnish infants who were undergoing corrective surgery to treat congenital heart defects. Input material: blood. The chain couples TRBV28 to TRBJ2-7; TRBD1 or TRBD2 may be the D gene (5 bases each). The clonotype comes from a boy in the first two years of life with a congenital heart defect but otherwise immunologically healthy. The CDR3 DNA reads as TGTGCCAGCAGTTTAGCCGACGACAGCGGCGGGCAGTACTTC. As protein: CASSLADDSGGQYF.